This TCR beta chain was identified in a study of control samples from healthy donors and cancer patients (dated by TCRdb to about 2020). Library construction relied on the immunoSEQ multiplex PCR assay. This is the immuneACCESS table as TCRdb keeps it, with only in-frame sequences that have V and J called. A part of the clones is gone; compared with another copy, unresolved V genes explain less than half, and the rest is unexplained. This sample gives about 130,000 clones in total; roughly 90% of them show up just once. The ten largest clones add up to about 2.5% of the sample. V was cut back by 5 bases and J by 5 bases, leaving a gap of 12 bases between them. The CDR3, from cysteine to phenylalanine, totals 13 residues. Solely the CDR3 DNA is kept, with 39 bases framed from the first base. CDR1 GTSNPN and CDR2 SVGIG are derived from the germline V gene (reference sequence). Points on this clone: There is no known antigen for this receptor. Base qualities were left out, and no much larger clone turns up one base away.

Sequencing was done on a sample of blood. The chain is encoded by TRBV30 joined to TRBJ1-4; no confident D gene assignment can be made. This sequence originates from a man aged 35-49 years in good health. The CDR3 here reads CAWEGQPNEKLFF. The base sequence is TGTGCCTGGGAGGGCCAGCCCAATGAAAAACTGTTTTTT.